Listed below are T cell receptor beta chains from one sample, sequenced in a study of blood T cell repertoires in COVID-19. Generated by immunoSEQ multiplex PCR, the TCRdb table keeps only in-frame clones and is missing some. The table shows under 400,000 clones, with 85% to 90% occurring only once. Sample: peripheral blood. These receptors all stem from a woman in her 30s with COVID-19, enrolled during active disease. Each CDR3 is given with its conserved first and last residue. The order of the fields is V gene, clone size, D gene, J gene, CDR3 protein, CDR3 DNA. The D gene is left open where the match is weak. Some rows mark clone size as missing; the rest say once, few, many or name a class of expanded clone.

V gene: TRBV2
clone size: NA
D gene: TRBD1
J gene: TRBJ2-2
CDR3 protein: CASSRTGQTGELFF
CDR3 DNA: TGTGCCAGCAGTCGGACAGGGCAAACCGGGGAGCTGTTTTTT

V gene: TRBV2
clone size: few
D gene: NA
J gene: TRBJ2-5
CDR3 protein: CASSEAPNPETQYF
CDR3 DNA: TGTGCCAGCAGTGAAGCGCCTAATCCAGAGACCCAGTACTTC

V gene: TRBV10-3
clone size: NA
D gene: NA
J gene: TRBJ1-5
CDR3 protein: CAISIEDSQPQHF
CDR3 DNA: TGTGCCATCAGTATAGAGGACAGTCAGCCCCAGCATTTT

V gene: TRBV6-5
clone size: few
D gene: NA
J gene: TRBJ1-5
CDR3 protein: CASSLSPGGGRQPQHF
CDR3 DNA: TGTGCCAGCAGTTTATCTCCGGGGGGCGGGCGTCAGCCCCAGCATTTT

V gene: TRBV7-8
clone size: NA
D gene: TRBD2
J gene: TRBJ2-7
CDR3 protein: CASSGGLAGVAGGEQYF
CDR3 DNA: TGTGCCAGCAGCGGGGGACTAGCGGGAGTCGCGGGCGGCGAGCAGTACTTC

V gene: TRBV7-2
clone size: NA
D gene: TRBD1
J gene: TRBJ2-7
CDR3 protein: CASSFPGQGLFYEQYF
CDR3 DNA: TGTGCCAGCAGCTTTCCGGGACAGGGACTTTTCTACGAGCAGTACTTC

V gene: TRBV27
clone size: NA
D gene: NA
J gene: TRBJ1-5
CDR3 protein: CASSLTGYQPQHF
CDR3 DNA: TGTGCCAGCAGTTTAACAGGTTATCAGCCCCAGCATTTT

V gene: TRBV6-1
clone size: NA
D gene: NA
J gene: TRBJ1-5
CDR3 protein: CASSEVLRSSNQPQHF
CDR3 DNA: TGTGCCAGCAGTGAAGTACTCAGGTCTAGCAATCAGCCCCAGCATTTT

V gene: TRBV5-1
clone size: NA
D gene: TRBD1
J gene: TRBJ2-6
CDR3 protein: CASSPRTGTQAGANVLTF
CDR3 DNA: TGCGCCAGCAGCCCCAGGACAGGGACACAGGCTGGGGCCAACGTCCTGACTTTC

V gene: TRBV19
clone size: once
D gene: TRBD1
J gene: TRBJ1-3
CDR3 protein: CASTGQGDRNTIYF
CDR3 DNA: TGTGCCAGTACCGGACAGGGTGATAGAAACACCATATATTTT

V gene: TRBV10-3
clone size: NA
D gene: TRBD2
J gene: TRBJ2-1
CDR3 protein: CAISRTSGRSYNEQFF
CDR3 DNA: TGTGCCATCAGTAGGACTAGCGGGAGGTCATACAATGAGCAGTTCTTC

V gene: TRBV7-9
clone size: NA
D gene: NA
J gene: TRBJ2-7
CDR3 protein: CASSESSGVAYEQYF
CDR3 DNA: TGTGCCAGCAGCGAATCGTCGGGGGTCGCCTACGAGCAGTACTTC

V gene: TRBV28
clone size: NA
D gene: TRBD1
J gene: TRBJ1-5
CDR3 protein: CASTDRGRPQHF
CDR3 DNA: TGTGCCAGCACCGATAGGGGGCGGCCCCAGCATTTT

V gene: TRBV10-3
clone size: once
D gene: TRBD2
J gene: TRBJ2-1
CDR3 protein: CAISSELAGANEQFF
CDR3 DNA: TGTGCCATCAGTTCCGAATTAGCGGGAGCAAATGAGCAGTTCTTC

V gene: TRBV30
clone size: NA
D gene: NA
J gene: TRBJ2-7
CDR3 protein: CAWSARSDRFLLEQYF
CDR3 DNA: TGTGCCTGGAGTGCGCGAAGCGACAGGTTCCTTCTCGAGCAGTACTTC

V gene: TRBV27
clone size: NA
D gene: TRBD1
J gene: TRBJ2-2
CDR3 protein: CASGQDFTGELFF
CDR3 DNA: TGTGCCTCCGGACAGGACTTCACCGGGGAGCTGTTTTTT

V gene: TRBV28
clone size: NA
D gene: TRBD1
J gene: TRBJ1-2
CDR3 protein: CASSYGTGVYYGYTF
CDR3 DNA: TGTGCCAGCAGTTACGGGACAGGGGTCTACTATGGCTACACCTTC

V gene: TRBV27
clone size: NA
D gene: NA
J gene: TRBJ2-1
CDR3 protein: CATREAWNNEQFF
CDR3 DNA: TGTGCCACTCGGGAAGCTTGGAACAATGAGCAGTTCTTC

V gene: TRBV27
clone size: NA
D gene: NA
J gene: TRBJ1-5
CDR3 protein: CASSRDAGALRSNQPQHF
CDR3 DNA: TGTGCCAGCAGCCGGGACGCAGGGGCCCTCCGAAGCAATCAGCCCCAGCATTTT

V gene: TRBV5-1
clone size: NA
D gene: TRBD2
J gene: TRBJ2-3
CDR3 protein: CASSLALAGVTSTDTQYF
CDR3 DNA: TGCGCCAGCAGCTTGGCTCTAGCGGGAGTGACGAGCACAGATACGCAGTATTTT

V gene: TRBV24-1
clone size: NA
D gene: TRBD1
J gene: TRBJ1-5
CDR3 protein: CATSDSPNRGNQPQHF
CDR3 DNA: TGTGCCACCAGTGATTCCCCGAACAGGGGTAATCAGCCCCAGCATTTT

V gene: TRBV7-8
clone size: NA
D gene: NA
J gene: TRBJ1-5
CDR3 protein: CASKRGGDQPQHF
CDR3 DNA: TGTGCCAGCAAAAGGGGGGGTGATCAGCCCCAGCATTTT

V gene: TRBV7-8
clone size: NA
D gene: TRBD2
J gene: TRBJ2-1
CDR3 protein: CASRRAGELNEQFF
CDR3 DNA: TGTGCCAGTCGACGGGCGGGAGAGCTCAATGAGCAGTTCTTC

V gene: TRBV10-3
clone size: NA
D gene: TRBD1
J gene: TRBJ1-5
CDR3 protein: CAISPGQAGEPQHF
CDR3 DNA: TGTGCCATCAGCCCCGGACAGGCAGGCGAGCCCCAGCATTTT

V gene: TRBV9
clone size: once
D gene: NA
J gene: TRBJ2-2
CDR3 protein: CASTPVANTGELFF
CDR3 DNA: TGTGCCAGCACTCCGGTTGCGAACACCGGGGAGCTGTTTTTT

V gene: TRBV15
clone size: NA
D gene: NA
J gene: TRBJ1-1
CDR3 protein: CATSRDRGGSPTEAFF
CDR3 DNA: TGTGCCACCAGCAGAGATCGGGGGGGCTCTCCCACTGAAGCTTTCTTT

V gene: TRBV19
clone size: NA
D gene: TRBD1
J gene: TRBJ1-2
CDR3 protein: CASSIVSGTGNYGYTF
CDR3 DNA: TGTGCCAGTAGTATAGTTTCCGGGACAGGGAACTATGGCTACACCTTC

V gene: TRBV18
clone size: NA
D gene: NA
J gene: TRBJ1-1
CDR3 protein: CASSPPSGRTEAFF
CDR3 DNA: TGTGCCAGCTCACCACCGTCGGGGAGGACTGAAGCTTTCTTT

V gene: TRBV7-9
clone size: NA
D gene: TRBD1
J gene: TRBJ1-2
CDR3 protein: CASSHVDRNYGYTF
CDR3 DNA: TGTGCCAGCAGTCACGTGGACAGGAACTATGGCTACACCTTC

V gene: TRBV6-1
clone size: NA
D gene: TRBD2
J gene: TRBJ2-2
CDR3 protein: CASSGLAGVNTGELFF
CDR3 DNA: TGTGCCAGCAGTGGACTAGCGGGAGTTAACACCGGGGAGCTGTTTTTT

V gene: TRBV2
clone size: NA
D gene: TRBD1
J gene: TRBJ1-1
CDR3 protein: CASDAQGVSEAFF
CDR3 DNA: TGTGCCAGCGATGCACAGGGGGTTTCTGAAGCTTTCTTT

V gene: TRBV6-5
clone size: NA
D gene: TRBD1
J gene: TRBJ2-1
CDR3 protein: CASSPDRGPYNEQFF
CDR3 DNA: TGTGCCAGCAGTCCGGACAGGGGGCCCTACAATGAGCAGTTCTTC

V gene: TRBV3-1/TRBV3-2
clone size: NA
D gene: NA
J gene: TRBJ1-1
CDR3 protein: CASTLLQGDTEAFF
CDR3 DNA: TGTGCCAGCACCCTGTTACAGGGTGACACTGAAGCTTTCTTT

V gene: TRBV6-1
clone size: NA
D gene: TRBD2
J gene: TRBJ2-1
CDR3 protein: CASSEWGLANEQFF
CDR3 DNA: TGTGCCAGCAGTGAATGGGGACTAGCTAATGAGCAGTTCTTC

V gene: TRBV21-1
clone size: NA
D gene: NA
J gene: TRBJ2-3
CDR3 protein: CASSTYGGLITDTQYF
CDR3 DNA: TGTGCCAGCAGCACGTACGGGGGACTTATAACAGATACGCAGTATTTT

V gene: TRBV29-1
clone size: NA
D gene: TRBD2
J gene: TRBJ2-3
CDR3 protein: CSVVTSGRADTQYF
CDR3 DNA: TGCAGCGTCGTTACTAGCGGGAGAGCAGATACGCAGTATTTT

V gene: TRBV19
clone size: NA
D gene: NA
J gene: TRBJ1-1
CDR3 protein: CASSSQGITEAFF
CDR3 DNA: TGTGCCAGTAGTTCGCAGGGAATCACTGAAGCTTTCTTT

V gene: TRBV11-2
clone size: NA
D gene: NA
J gene: TRBJ1-2
CDR3 protein: CASSFLGANYGYTF
CDR3 DNA: TGTGCCAGCAGCTTTTTAGGGGCCAACTATGGCTACACCTTC

V gene: TRBV4-2
clone size: NA
D gene: TRBD1
J gene: TRBJ2-7
CDR3 protein: CASSQDLGQGAYEQYF
CDR3 DNA: TGTGCCAGCAGCCAAGATCTTGGACAGGGGGCCTACGAGCAGTACTTC

V gene: TRBV10-2
clone size: NA
D gene: NA
J gene: TRBJ1-1
CDR3 protein: CASSEGGATEAFF
CDR3 DNA: TGCGCCAGCAGTGAGGGGGGGGCCACTGAAGCTTTCTTT

V gene: TRBV9
clone size: NA
D gene: NA
J gene: TRBJ1-5
CDR3 protein: CASSVSGRFNQPQHF
CDR3 DNA: TGTGCCAGCAGCGTTTCCGGTCGGTTCAATCAGCCCCAGCATTTT

V gene: TRBV10-2
clone size: NA
D gene: NA
J gene: TRBJ1-1
CDR3 protein: CASSARLLTEAFF
CDR3 DNA: TGCGCCAGCAGTGCTCGACTCCTCACTGAAGCTTTCTTT

V gene: TRBV28
clone size: once
D gene: NA
J gene: TRBJ1-3
CDR3 protein: CASSNSGNTIYF
CDR3 DNA: TGTGCCAGCAGCAATTCTGGAAACACCATATATTTT

V gene: TRBV27
clone size: NA
D gene: TRBD1
J gene: TRBJ2-4
CDR3 protein: CASSLGTGLAKNIQYF
CDR3 DNA: TGTGCCAGCAGTCTCGGGACAGGACTAGCCAAAAACATTCAGTACTTC

V gene: TRBV19
clone size: once
D gene: NA
J gene: TRBJ1-1
CDR3 protein: CASNLRGADTEAFF
CDR3 DNA: TGTGCCAGTAATCTCCGGGGGGCGGACACTGAAGCTTTCTTT

V gene: TRBV15
clone size: NA
D gene: NA
J gene: TRBJ2-7
CDR3 protein: CATSRGREWVDEQYF
CDR3 DNA: TGTGCCACCAGCAGAGGCCGGGAGTGGGTGGACGAGCAGTACTTC

V gene: TRBV5-1
clone size: NA
D gene: NA
J gene: TRBJ2-1
CDR3 protein: CASSLGDTYYNEQFF
CDR3 DNA: TGCGCCAGCAGCTTGGGGGACACGTACTACAATGAGCAGTTCTTC

V gene: TRBV11-2
clone size: once
D gene: NA
J gene: TRBJ2-1
CDR3 protein: CASSLGSIYNEQFF
CDR3 DNA: TGTGCCAGCAGCTTAGGGTCTATTTACAATGAGCAGTTCTTC

V gene: TRBV19
clone size: few
D gene: TRBD1
J gene: TRBJ1-6
CDR3 protein: CASSIERQGNSPLHF
CDR3 DNA: TGTGCCAGTAGTATTGAGCGACAGGGGAATTCACCCCTCCACTTT

V gene: TRBV28
clone size: NA
D gene: TRBD2
J gene: TRBJ2-7
CDR3 protein: CASSAPLAGVGEQYF
CDR3 DNA: TGTGCCAGCAGCGCCCCACTAGCGGGAGTAGGGGAGCAGTACTTC